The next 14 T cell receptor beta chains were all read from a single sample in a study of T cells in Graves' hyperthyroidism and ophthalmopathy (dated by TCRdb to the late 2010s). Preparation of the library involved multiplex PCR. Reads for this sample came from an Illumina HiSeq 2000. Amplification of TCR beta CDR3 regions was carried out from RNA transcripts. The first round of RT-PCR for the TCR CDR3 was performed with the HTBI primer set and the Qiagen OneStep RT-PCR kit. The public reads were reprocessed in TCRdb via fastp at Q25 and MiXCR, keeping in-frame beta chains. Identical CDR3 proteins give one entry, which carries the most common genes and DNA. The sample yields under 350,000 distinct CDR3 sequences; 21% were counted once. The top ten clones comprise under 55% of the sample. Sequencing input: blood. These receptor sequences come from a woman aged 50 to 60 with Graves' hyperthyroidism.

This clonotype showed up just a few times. CDR3 bases: TGTGCCTGGACCACAGGGGGAAGGAGCAATCAGCCCCAGCATTTT. Translating it yields CAWTTGGRSNQPQHF. This sequence joins TRBV30 and TRBJ1-5; 8 nucleotides match TRBD1. CDR3 length: 15 residues. Germline assignment: CDR1 GTSNPN and CDR2 SVGIG (reference sequence). The trim removed 4 bases at V and 1 base at J, leaving 6 bases unmatched.

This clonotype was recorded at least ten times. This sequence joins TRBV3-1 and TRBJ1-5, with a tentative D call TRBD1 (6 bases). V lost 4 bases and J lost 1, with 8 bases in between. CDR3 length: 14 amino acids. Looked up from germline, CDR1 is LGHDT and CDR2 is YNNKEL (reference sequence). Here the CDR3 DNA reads TGTGCCAGCAGCCTAGGACAGAGCAATCAGCCCCAGCATTTT. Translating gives CASSLGQSNQPQHF.

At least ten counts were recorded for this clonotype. As DNA, the CDR3 is TGTGCCAGCTCACCTGACCGAGCAGACAATTCACCCCTCCACTTT. Protein sequence: CASSPDRADNSPLHF. The J gene is TRBJ1-6, the V gene TRBV18; D unclear. V lost 3 bases and J lost 7, with 13 bases in between. CDR3 length: 15 amino acids. Germline-derived CDR1 and CDR2 are KGHSH and LQKENI. The full variable domain, completed using reference TRBV18 and TRBJ1-6, is NAGVMQNPRHLVRRRGQEARLRCSPMKGHSHVYWYRQLPEEGLKFMVYLQKENIIDESGMPKERFSAEFPKEGPSILRIQQVVRGDSAAYFCASSPDRADNSPLHFGNGTRLTVT.

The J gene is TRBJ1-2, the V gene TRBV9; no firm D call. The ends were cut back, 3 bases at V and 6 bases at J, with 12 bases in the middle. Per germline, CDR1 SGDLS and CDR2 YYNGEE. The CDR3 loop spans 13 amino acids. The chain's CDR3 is CASSAIVGHGYTF. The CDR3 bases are TGTGCCAGCAGCGCTATCGTAGGGCATGGCTACACCTTC.

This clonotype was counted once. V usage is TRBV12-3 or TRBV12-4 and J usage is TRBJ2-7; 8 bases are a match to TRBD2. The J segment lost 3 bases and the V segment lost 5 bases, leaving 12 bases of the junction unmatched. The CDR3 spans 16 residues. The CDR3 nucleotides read TGTGCCAGCAGTGGTCGGGGGGGACTTTGGAGCTACGAGCAGTACTTC. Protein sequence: CASSGRGGLWSYEQYF.

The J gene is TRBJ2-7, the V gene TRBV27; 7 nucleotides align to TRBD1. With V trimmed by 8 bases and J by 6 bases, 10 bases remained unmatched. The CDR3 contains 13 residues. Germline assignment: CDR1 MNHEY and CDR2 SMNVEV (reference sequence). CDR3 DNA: TGTGCCAGCGGAACCGGGACAGATGCCGAGCAGTACTTC. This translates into CASGTGTDAEQYF.

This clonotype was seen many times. In DNA form, the CDR3 reads TGTGCCAGCAGTAAGACAGGGCATGACACAGATACGCAGTATTTT. This sequence encodes CASSKTGHDTDTQYF. This sequence joins TRBV12-3 or TRBV12-4 and TRBJ2-3; 7 bases align to TRBD1. The trim removed 5 bases at V and 2 bases at J, leaving 7 bases unmatched. CDR3 length: 15 amino acids.

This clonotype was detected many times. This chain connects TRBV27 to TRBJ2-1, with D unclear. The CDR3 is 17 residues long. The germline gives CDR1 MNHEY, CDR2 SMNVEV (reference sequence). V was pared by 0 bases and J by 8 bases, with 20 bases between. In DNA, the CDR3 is TGTGCCAGCAGTTTATCGATTAGTCGGACCCAACCATATGAGCAGTTCTTC. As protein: CASSLSISRTQPYEQFF.

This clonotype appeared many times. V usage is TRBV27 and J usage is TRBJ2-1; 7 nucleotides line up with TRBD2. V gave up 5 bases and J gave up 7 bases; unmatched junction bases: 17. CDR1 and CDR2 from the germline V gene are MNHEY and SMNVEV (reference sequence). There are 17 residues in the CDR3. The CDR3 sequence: CASSLSPLAAVRNEQFF. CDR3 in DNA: TGTGCCAGCAGTCTCTCCCCCCTAGCGGCCGTCCGAAATGAGCAGTTCTTC.

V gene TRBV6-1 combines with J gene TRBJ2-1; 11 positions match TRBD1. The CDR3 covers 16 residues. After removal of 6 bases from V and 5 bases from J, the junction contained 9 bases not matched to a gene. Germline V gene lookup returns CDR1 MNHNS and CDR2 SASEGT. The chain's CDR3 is CASSNSRDRGNNEQFF. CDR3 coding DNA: TGTGCCAGCAGCAATTCCCGGGACAGGGGGAACAATGAGCAGTTCTTC.

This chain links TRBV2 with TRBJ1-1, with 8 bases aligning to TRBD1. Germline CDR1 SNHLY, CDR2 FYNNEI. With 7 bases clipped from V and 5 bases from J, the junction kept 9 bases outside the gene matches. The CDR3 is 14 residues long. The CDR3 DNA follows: TGTGCCAGCACCTTACAGGGGGGGGAGACTGAAGCTTTCTTT. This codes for CASTLQGGETEAFF. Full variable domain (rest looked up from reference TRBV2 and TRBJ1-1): EPEVTQTPSHQVTQMGQEVILRCVPISNHLYFYWYRQILGQKVEFLVSFYNNEISEKSEIFDDQFSVERPDGSNFTLKIRSTKLEDSAMYFCASTLQGGETEAFFGQGTRLTVV.

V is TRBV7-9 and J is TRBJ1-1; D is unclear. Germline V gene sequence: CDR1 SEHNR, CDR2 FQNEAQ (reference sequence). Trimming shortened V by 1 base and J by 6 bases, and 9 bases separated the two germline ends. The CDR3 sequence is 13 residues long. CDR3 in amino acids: CASSLGRKAEAFF. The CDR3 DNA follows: TGTGCCAGCAGCTTAGGTAGGAAGGCTGAAGCTTTCTTT.

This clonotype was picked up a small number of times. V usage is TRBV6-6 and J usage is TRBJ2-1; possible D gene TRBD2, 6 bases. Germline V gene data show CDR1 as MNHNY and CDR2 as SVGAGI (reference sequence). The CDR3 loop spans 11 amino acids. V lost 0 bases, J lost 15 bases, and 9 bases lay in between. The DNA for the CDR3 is TGTGCCAGCAGTTACTCGGGGAGGCCGTTCTTC. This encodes CASSYSGRPFF.

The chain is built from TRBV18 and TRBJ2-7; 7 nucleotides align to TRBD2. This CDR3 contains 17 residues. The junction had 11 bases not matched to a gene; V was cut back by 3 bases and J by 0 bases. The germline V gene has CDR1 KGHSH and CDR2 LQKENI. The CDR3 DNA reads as TGTGCCAGCTCACCCCCCGGGCTCGGGAGGAGCTCCTACGAGCAGTACTTC. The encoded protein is CASSPPGLGRSSYEQYF.